This TCR beta chain was documented in a study of cytomegalovirus exposure and HLA in healthy donors (dated by TCRdb to the late 2010s). As for the study more broadly: In an earlier analysis of under 750 of the donors, 250 to 350 Gb of sequence data and just under 120 million unique TCR beta sequences from 150 million to 200 million T cells were reported. An early release covering approximately 600 HLA-typed donors comprised approximately 290 gigabases of sequencing data and roughly 86 million unique TCR sequences. All discovery cohort repertoires had been generated using a single sequencing platform. The T cell repertoires of 666 subjects were profiled by immunosequencing and related to cytomegalovirus serostatus. A later analysis re-analyzed previously published TCR beta repertoires from approximately 670 donors and added high-resolution HLA genotyping to study TCR occurrence patterns. Rather than using new phenotypic data, the later analysis identified candidate immune exposures from TCR beta sequences and from how often those sequences occurred across donors. Donor age, sex, ethnicity and CMV serostatus were compiled alongside the repertoire data. To predict cytomegalovirus infection status, the study brought together high-throughput TCR immunosequencing, statistical association of individual TCRs with disease status, and machine learning. HLA typing covered class I and class II loci at four-digit resolution. In a later genetic analysis, genome-wide SNP genotypes for about 65% of the roughly 670 donors were used, and that subset was treated as a discovery cohort. The study aimed to test whether signatures of past pathogen exposure could be identified by cataloging public T cell receptors. To decide whether each TCR beta V gene segment behaved as functional or pseudogenic, an earlier analysis of nearly 600 of the donors relied on high-throughput TCR beta sequencing. The number of donors typed differed by locus, with about 629-630 for A, B, C, DRB1 and DQB1, around 500 for DQA1, over 600 for DPA1, and around 460 for DPB1. Of the roughly 410 genotyped donors, approximately 80% were placed in the genetic ancestry cluster associated with self-reported Caucasian donors. Several DR-DQ haplotypes were handled as single units for association and clustering, since linkage in the cohort was strong. Besides the first cohort of 550 to 750 subjects, a separate validation cohort made up of over 95 different subjects was used. Across roughly 420 genotyped donors of the cohort, an average of roughly 200,000 unique TCR beta nucleotide sequences per donor were sequenced, and roughly 20% of those sequences were non-productive.

CDR1 and CDR2 are read off the germline V gene as MGHRA and YSYEKL. Here V drops 6 bases and J drops 0 bases, and the junction holds 7 bases not matched to any gene. From its cysteine to its phenylalanine, the CDR3 spans 15 amino acids. Just the 45-base CDR3 DNA is kept, in frame starting at base 1. Library construction relied on the immunoSEQ multiplex PCR assay. The multiplex PCR relied on a mix of 60 forward primers for TCR Vbeta segments and 13 reverse primers for TCR Jbeta segments. Amplification of the CDR3 region of rearranged TCR beta genes was performed with a multiplex PCR assay on genomic DNA. The amplified TCR beta libraries were sequenced on the Illumina HiSeq System as 87-base-pair reads. Regarding the original processing steps: Across the 670 or so repertoires, a later analysis counted 80 million or so unique TCR beta chains, around 11 million of which were shared by at least two donors. Raw reads were error-corrected and collapsed into unique sequences with a nearest-neighbor algorithm that merged closely related sequences to remove PCR and sequencing errors. V, D and J gene segments were assigned by aligning CDR3 sequences to IMGT reference sequences. For a sequence to be retained, a match of at least six nucleotides was required to both a V gene segment and a J gene segment. Rearrangements were classified as productive when the CDR3 lacked stop codons and remained in frame with V and J, and all other rearrangements were classified as non-productive. Following IMGT convention, CDR3 was defined as the stretch from the second conserved V-encoded cysteine up to the conserved J-encoded phenylalanine. The earlier analysis of about 620 of the donors excluded sequences that lacked an unambiguous match to a single V gene segment. An earlier analysis of several hundred of the donors called V segments functional above 56.7% productive rearrangements and segregating when the between-donor standard deviation exceeded 5%. A statistical classification framework was built for diagnosing cytomegalovirus status from the catalog of TCR beta chain sequences. In a later analysis, V and J genes were assigned by comparing TCR nucleotide sequences against IMGT/GENE-DB human TR gene sequences. In a later analysis, CDR3 sequences and most-parsimonious VDJ recombination scenarios were assigned using the TCRdist pipeline. In a later analysis, each TCR beta chain was defined by its CDR3 amino acid sequence together with its V-gene family, and reads lacking a unique V-gene family were excluded. As a way to deal with suspected cross-contamination and a sequencing artifact, a later analysis dropped hundreds of nucleotide sequences that were highly shared and had low generation probability. For each public chain, a later analysis derived a clonal expansion index from normalized ranks of inferred template counts within each repertoire. Generation probabilities in a later analysis came from a VDJ recombination model fitted to out-of-frame rearrangements, and those results were checked against IGoR. In a later analysis, TCR-TCR, TCR-HLA and TCR-CMV co-occurrence was scored with hypergeometric tests, and a repertoire-size bias correction was applied to TCR pairs. In a later analysis, false discovery rates were estimated by permuting HLA or CMV assignments 20 times. In a later analysis, co-occurring TCRs were grouped using DBSCAN, with TCRdist sequence similarity added in when clustering inside HLA-allele-positive subsets. Co-occurrence clustering excluded repertoires with fewer than 30,000 or more than 120,000 public chains, plus five with anomalous nucleotide sharing. Entries here come from immuneACCESS through TCRdb and include only in-frame sequences with V and J called. Some clones fail to appear in such tables; in the studies checked, an unresolved V gene covers under half of the shortfall, and the cause of the remainder is unknown. From that table come the V and J calls and clone size; the DNA was used to work out D and trimming. The sample table lists 150,000 or so clones, around four fifths of them with a count of one. The ten largest clones add up to roughly 1.9% of the sample.

Remarks on this clone: Its antigen has not been determined. The sample holds no much larger clone one base away, and base qualities are not on file.

The cohort consisted of 666 healthy bone marrow donors. At the time of sampling, every cohort member was nominally healthy, though immune exposures that went unrecorded were likely present. The donor was CMV seronegative and was included in the group of approximately 350 seronegative cohort members. Each donor provided a peripheral blood sample, and peripheral blood mononuclear cells were used for TCR beta sequencing. The Qiagen DNeasy Blood Extraction Kit was used to extract genomic DNA from the blood cell samples. What the study reported, not specific to this receptor: For the cohort, immune exposure information was limited to CMV serostatus. Some IMGT-functional V segments, including TRBV6-2 and TRBV6-3, could not be distinguished by the 87-base-pair reads and were therefore excluded. Linkage disequilibrium might explain the correlated functional status among segregating V segments, but an unknown experimental factor could not be excluded. In vitro tests confirmed that three of the cytomegalovirus-associated TCR beta chains recognize cytomegalovirus antigens. A later genetic analysis reported fewer N-insertions in productive TCRs among donors in an Asian-associated ancestry cluster than the roughly 620-donor mean. In a later analysis, over 15,000 TCR beta sequences were associated with specific HLA alleles at a false discovery rate of 0.05. The authors suggested that the approach could potentially be extended to other disease states and immunological phenotypes. In a later analysis, several top co-occurrence clusters were reported to appear linked to parvovirus B19, influenza, CMV and Epstein-Barr virus. The earlier analysis of some 560 of the donors excluded 15 to 20 rarely observed V segments, including chromosome 9 orphons, because counts were too low. In the study, some 160 TCR beta chains were listed as associated with cytomegalovirus. In a later genetic analysis, a missense DCLRE1C variant was associated with V-gene and J-gene trimming of TCR beta chains, and the association was replicated in an independent cohort. A group of highly shared sequence variants was considered likely to be a technical artifact of the sequencing pipeline. Most TCR sequences were observed very rarely across donors, whereas some public TCRs were present in many individuals. A further reported finding was that TCR beta sequences accurately predicted the HLA-A and HLA-B alleles for most subjects in the first cohort. Sequencing depth was assumed to be roughly uniform across donors in the presence/absence analyses, though that assumption may not hold. In a later analysis, TCR association rates were found to vary across HLA loci, with the most associated TCRs seen for DRB1 alleles and the fewest for HLA-C alleles. Most CMV-associated TCR beta chains appeared to be HLA-restricted in a later analysis, and the HLA associations seemed to be driven largely by CMV exposure. In an earlier analysis of 587 of the donors, most TCR beta V segments were observed in productive rearrangements about 90% or about 30% of the time, broadly matching IMGT annotations. In a later analysis, HLA-associated TCR beta chains were found to be more clonally expanded and to have lower generation probabilities than equally common non-associated chains. Only TCR beta chains were sequenced in this cohort, and the absence of alpha or paired-chain data limited detectable features. Because some donors lacked HLA typing at each locus, the association tests relied only on the typed subset. Cytomegalovirus status was reported to be diagnosed by the classifier with high specificity and sensitivity in both the original and validation cohorts. When HLA alleles, especially DR and DQ, strongly co-occurred, TCR associations were difficult to assign to individual alleles.

This TCR was sampled from a female donor in good health and CMV-seronegative. The rearranged chain carries TRBV4-1 and TRBJ1-1, with 7 bases in between that match TRBD1. What was sequenced was PBMCs. The sequenced DNA is TGCGCCAGCAGGAAGACAGGGATCCTGAACACTGAAGCTTTCTTT. Translated, it reads CASRKTGILNTEAFF.